This record covers a single T cell receptor beta chain. These data belong to a study of patients and donors after allogeneic stem cell transplantation. V lost 0 bases and J 1 base, leaving 7 bases between the germline ends. Germline lookup yields CDR1 SGHVS and CDR2 FNYEAQ. The CDR3 runs to 14 residues. Each CDR3 protein is one row after TCRdb ran MiXCR on the RT-PCR reads. The sample carries 800,000 to 1,000,000 distinct CDR3 sequences, about a sixth recorded once. The chain uses TRBV7-6 and TRBJ2-7, with D hard to call. This sequence originates from a human donor who was either an allogeneic HSCT recipient or a stem cell or donor lymphocyte infusion donor (not recorded which). It is not recorded whose cells these are; they may come from a transplant donor. What was sequenced was blood, either unsorted or a sorted T cell fraction (not recorded which). The CDR3 DNA sequence: TGTGCCAGCAGCTTAGCTTCCCCTTCCTACGAGCAGTACTTC. It encodes CASSLASPSYEQYF.